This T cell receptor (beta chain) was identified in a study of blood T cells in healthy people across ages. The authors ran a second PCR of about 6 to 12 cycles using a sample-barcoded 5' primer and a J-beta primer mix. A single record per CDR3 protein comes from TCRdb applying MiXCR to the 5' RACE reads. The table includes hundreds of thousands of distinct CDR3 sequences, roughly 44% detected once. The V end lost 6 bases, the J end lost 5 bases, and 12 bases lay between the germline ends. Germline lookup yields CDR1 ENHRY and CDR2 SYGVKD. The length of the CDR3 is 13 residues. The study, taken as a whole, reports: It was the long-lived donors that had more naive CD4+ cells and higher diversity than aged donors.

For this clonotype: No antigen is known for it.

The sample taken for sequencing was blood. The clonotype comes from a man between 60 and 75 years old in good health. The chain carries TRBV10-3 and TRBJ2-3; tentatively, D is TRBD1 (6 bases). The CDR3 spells CAISNRDLDTQYF. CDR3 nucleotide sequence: TGTGCCATCAGCAACAGGGATTTAGATACGCAGTATTTT.